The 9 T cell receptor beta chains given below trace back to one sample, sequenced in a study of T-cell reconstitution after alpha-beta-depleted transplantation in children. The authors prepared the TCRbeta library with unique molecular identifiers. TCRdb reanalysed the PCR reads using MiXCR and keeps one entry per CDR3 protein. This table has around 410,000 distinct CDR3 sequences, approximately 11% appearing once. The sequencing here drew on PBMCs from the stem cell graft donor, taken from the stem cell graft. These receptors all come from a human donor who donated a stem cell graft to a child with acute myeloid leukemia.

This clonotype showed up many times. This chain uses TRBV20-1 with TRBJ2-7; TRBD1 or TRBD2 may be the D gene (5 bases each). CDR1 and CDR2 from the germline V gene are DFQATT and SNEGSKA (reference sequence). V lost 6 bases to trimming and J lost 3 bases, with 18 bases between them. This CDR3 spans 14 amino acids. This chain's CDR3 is CSALEWGKRYEQYF. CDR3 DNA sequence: TGCAGTGCCCTAGAATGGGGGAAACGCTACGAGCAGTACTTC.

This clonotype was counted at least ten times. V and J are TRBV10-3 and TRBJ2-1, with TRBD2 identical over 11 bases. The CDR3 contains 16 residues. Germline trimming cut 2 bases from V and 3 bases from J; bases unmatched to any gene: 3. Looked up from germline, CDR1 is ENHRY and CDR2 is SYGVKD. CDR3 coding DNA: TGTGCCATCAGTGAGAGGGGACTAGCGGACTACAATGAGCAGTTCTTC. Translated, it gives CAISERGLADYNEQFF.

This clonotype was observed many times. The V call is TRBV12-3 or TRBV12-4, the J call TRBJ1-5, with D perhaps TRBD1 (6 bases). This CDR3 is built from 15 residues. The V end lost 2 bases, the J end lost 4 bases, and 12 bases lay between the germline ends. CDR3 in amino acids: CASSLIGTKNQPQHF. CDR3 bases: TGTGCCAGCAGTTTAATCGGGACAAAAAATCAGCCCCAGCATTTT.

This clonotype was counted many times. The CDR3 DNA sequence: TGCAGTGTAGGAGGGACCGGCGCCGGGGAGCTGTTTTTT. Translated, it gives CSVGGTGAGELFF. This chain joins TRBV20-1 and TRBJ2-2; perhaps TRBD2 as D (6 bases). The germline V gene encodes CDR1 DFQATT and CDR2 SNEGSKA (reference sequence). The V gene lost 7 bases and the J gene lost 6 bases, with 15 bases spanning the gap. This CDR3 contains 13 residues.

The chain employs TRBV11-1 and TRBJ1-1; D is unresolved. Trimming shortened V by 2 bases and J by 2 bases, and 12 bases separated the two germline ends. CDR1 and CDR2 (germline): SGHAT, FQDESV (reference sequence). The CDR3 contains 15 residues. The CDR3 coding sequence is TGTGCCAGCAGCTTATCGGGGTCGGGCAACACTGAAGCTTTCTTT. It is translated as CASSLSGSGNTEAFF.

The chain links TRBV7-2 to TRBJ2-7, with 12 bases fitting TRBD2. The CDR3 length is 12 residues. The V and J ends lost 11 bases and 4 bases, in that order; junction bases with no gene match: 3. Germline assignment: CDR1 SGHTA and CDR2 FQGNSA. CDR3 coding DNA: TGTGCCGGCGGGACTAGCGGGTACGAGCAGTACTTC. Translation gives CAGGTSGYEQYF.

The CDR3 DNA is TGTGCCAGCAGTTACGGGTACTGGAACTCCTACAATGAGCAGTTCTTC. Protein: CASSYGYWNSYNEQFF. V gene TRBV6-5 combines with J gene TRBJ2-1; D call uncertain. The CDR3 has 16 amino acids. Trimming cost V 2 bases and J 0 bases, with 11 bases left between them. Germline CDR1 is MNHEY and CDR2 is SVGAGI.

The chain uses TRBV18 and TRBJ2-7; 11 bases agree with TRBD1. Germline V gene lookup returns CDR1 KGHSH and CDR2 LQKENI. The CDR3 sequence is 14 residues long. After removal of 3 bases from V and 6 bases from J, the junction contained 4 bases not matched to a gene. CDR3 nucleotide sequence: TGTGCCAGCTCACCTACGGGGACAGGGGGCGAGCAGTACGTC. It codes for CASSPTGTGGEQYV.

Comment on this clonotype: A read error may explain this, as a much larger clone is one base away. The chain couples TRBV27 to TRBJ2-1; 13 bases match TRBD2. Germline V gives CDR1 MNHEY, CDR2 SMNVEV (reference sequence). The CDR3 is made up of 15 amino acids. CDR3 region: CASWTSGSIYDEQFF. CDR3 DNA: TGTGCCAGCTGGACTAGCGGGAGTATCTACGATGAGCAGTTCTTC.